This T cell receptor (beta chain) was documented in a study of T cell responses to AZD1222 COVID-19 vaccine. This CDR3 has 16 residues. Only in-frame clones appear in the TCRdb table, and some are missing; sequencing was by immunoSEQ multiplex PCR. Of roughly 140,000 clones in the sample, approximately 90% were seen once. Comment on this clone: Its target is unknown.

Findings of the study overall: Spike as a whole was targeted by vaccine-associated CD4 TCRs, dominant at 160-218 and 743-854. Among those given AZD1222, only 6 or 7 were seropositive at baseline. Most donors were white British, females outnumbered males, and clonal diversity was possibly underestimated. After two AZD1222 doses, spike-specific TCR breadth and depth rose versus day 0.

The sequencing here drew on peripheral blood, taken on day 0 of AZD1222 vaccination. The receptor was derived from an adult in good health. The chain links TRBV21-1 to TRBJ1-2; the DNA was not used to check the table's D call, TRBD1. TRBV21-1 is termed a pseudogene. CDR3 region: CASSKAPDSRLRGYTF. The CDR3 region has the DNA TGTGCCAGCAGCAAAGCCCCCGACAGCCGCCTGAGGGGCTACACCTTC.